In this sample, the clone carrying this TCR beta chain turned up a few times. Antigen: not known. Unique molecular identifier tags were affixed to discrete cDNA molecules. From the 5' RACE reads, TCRdb called clonotypes with MiXCR, one entry per CDR3 protein. Of tens of thousands of distinct CDR3 sequences in the sample, approximately 8% are singletons; the top ten hold under 4.5%. The data were taken from a study of early T cells in non-severe SARS-CoV-2 infection. Background on the study: Sequencing used unsorted whole-blood bulk RNA, so chains lack pairing.

Whole-study results and caveats: Private and CD4 specificities were missed by VDJdb matching, which favored anti-spike CD8 responses.

V trimming: 2 bases; J trimming: 5 bases; junction bases outside the gene matches: 4. This CDR3 has 13 residues. The germline V gene encodes CDR1 SQVTM and CDR2 ANQGSEA. The sample consisted of whole blood, taken at baseline. This clonotype was obtained from an adult who was a healthcare worker with PCR-confirmed SARS-CoV-2 infection or an uninfected control (not recorded which). The chain employs TRBV29-1 and TRBJ2-3; 7 bases line up with TRBD1. CDR3 nucleotide sequence: TGCAGCGTTGAAACACAGGGGAAAGATACGCAGTATTTT. It translates to CSVETQGKDTQYF.